Each of the 14 T cell receptor beta chains below was sequenced from the same sample in a study of T-cell memory formation after mild COVID-19. A single record per CDR3 protein comes from TCRdb applying MiXCR to the 5' RACE reads. Of some 250,000 distinct CDR3 sequences in the sample, over 15% were seen once. The material sequenced was PBMCs or a T cell subset sorted from them (not recorded which). The receptors derive from a man aged 18 to 29 who had mild COVID-19 (a few samples of this study predate the infection). Cell type and time point are not known.

This clonotype was observed once. The chain recombines TRBV20-1 with TRBJ1-5; 11 bases align to TRBD1. Germline lookup yields CDR1 DFQATT and CDR2 SNEGSKA (reference sequence). With V trimmed by 0 bases and J by 0 bases, 4 bases remained unmatched. The CDR3 spans 17 residues. In nucleotides, the CDR3 is TGCAGTGCTAGAGACCTCGGGACAGGGGGTAGCAATCAGCCCCAGCATTTT. Residues: CSARDLGTGGSNQPQHF.

The chain has TRBV5-1 and TRBJ2-2; tentatively, D is TRBD1 (6 bases). V was shortened by 0 bases and J by 2 bases, with 11 bases between the two germline ends. The CDR3 consists of 16 residues. Germline CDR1 is SGHRS and CDR2 is YFSETQ. CDR3 sequence (DNA): TGCGCCAGCAGCTTGGGGACAGCACCTAACACCGGGGAGCTGTTTTTT. Translating it yields CASSLGTAPNTGELFF.

This clonotype was seen many times. The genes are TRBV4-2 and TRBJ2-7, with TRBD2 identical over 10 bases. V was pared by 4 bases and J by 0 bases, with 3 bases of the junction left unmatched. The CDR3 extends over 15 amino acids. Germline loops: CDR1 LGHNA, CDR2 YNFKEQ. The CDR3 bases are TGTGCCAGCAGCCCCGAGCGGGGGGGCTCCTACGAGCAGTACTTC. Encoded protein: CASSPERGGSYEQYF.

This rearrangement joins TRBV7-3 to TRBJ1-1; a possible D gene is TRBD1 (6 bases). With 0 bases removed from V and 1 base from J, the gap between germline ends came to 9 bases. This CDR3 contains 15 residues. Germline values: CDR1 SGHTA, CDR2 FQGTGA. The CDR3: CASSLTTGENTEAFF. CDR3 DNA: TGTGCCAGCAGCTTAACGACAGGAGAGAACACTGAAGCTTTCTTT.

This clonotype was recorded many times. The J gene is TRBJ2-6, the V gene TRBV6-2 or TRBV6-3, with a weak D call TRBD1 (5 bases). Per the germline V gene, CDR1 is MNHEY and CDR2 is SVGEGT. This CDR3 contains 15 residues. Trimming removed 11 bases from V and 1 base from J, with 15 bases in between. CDR3 amino acids: CAARTGYSGANVLTF. In nucleotides, the CDR3 is TGTGCCGCCAGAACAGGTTATTCTGGGGCCAACGTCCTGACTTTC.

The J gene is TRBJ2-5, the V gene TRBV7-6, with 7 bases that match TRBD2. CDR3 size: 15 residues. The ends lost 5 bases at V and 2 bases at J; junction bases unmatched: 8. Germline V gives CDR1 SGHVS, CDR2 FNYEAQ. CDR3 DNA sequence: TGTGCCAGCAGCGATCGGTTCGGGGGGCAAGAGACCCAGTACTTC. Its protein product is CASSDRFGGQETQYF.

This chain uses TRBV11-2 with TRBJ1-1, with a possible D match to TRBD1 (6 bases). The V and J ends lost 0 bases and 10 bases respectively, with 12 bases between them. Germline assignment: CDR1 SGHAT and CDR2 FQNNGV. The length of the CDR3 is 13 residues. The chain's CDR3 is CASSLEGGLGAFF. The CDR3 bases are TGTGCCAGCAGCTTAGAAGGGGGTTTAGGAGCTTTCTTT.

This clonotype was seen more than once but under ten times. The chain combines TRBV11-2 with TRBJ2-3; the D is unclear. CDR1 and CDR2 from the germline V gene are SGHAT and FQNNGV. The CDR3 runs to 19 residues. V was trimmed by 2 bases and J by 0 bases, leaving 21 bases between them. CDR3 residues: CASSLNLGHSLSSTDTQYF. As DNA, the CDR3 is TGTGCCAGCAGCTTAAACCTCGGTCACAGTCTCTCTAGCACAGATACGCAGTATTTT.

This clonotype occurred a few times. This chain connects TRBV5-1 to TRBJ1-2; TRBD1 agrees at 7 bases. CDR3 length: 14 residues. Germline trimming cut 5 bases from V and 2 bases from J; bases unmatched to any gene: 6. CDR1 SGHRS and CDR2 YFSETQ come from the germline V gene. The CDR3 DNA sequence: TGCGCCAGCAGACGACCGGGACAGAACTATGGCTACACCTTC. Residues: CASRRPGQNYGYTF.

The chain carries TRBV12-3 or TRBV12-4 and TRBJ2-1; perhaps TRBD1 as D (7 bases). Between the trimmed V and J ends, which lost 3 bases and 8 bases, there was a span of 14 bases. This CDR3 spans 14 amino acids. CDR3 DNA sequence: TGTGCCAGCAGTTTCAGGAGGGGGCTGTATGAGCAGTTCTTC. Residues: CASSFRRGLYEQFF.

The V and J genes are TRBV6-2 or TRBV6-3 and TRBJ1-4; D might be TRBD1 (6 bases). CDR3 length equals 14 residues. Trimming removed 8 bases at V and 8 bases at J, with 18 bases between. Germline V CDR1 and CDR2: MNHEY, SVGEGT. The chain's CDR3 is CASANREGTEKLFF. The CDR3 nucleotides are TGTGCCAGCGCCAATCGGGAGGGGACAGAAAAACTGTTTTTT.

The rearrangement uses TRBV5-1 and TRBJ1-2; 11 bases fit TRBD1. The germline CDR1 and CDR2 sequences are SGHRS and YFSETQ. The CDR3 loop spans 14 amino acids. The trim removed 5 bases at V and 4 bases at J, leaving 4 bases unmatched. The DNA of the CDR3 is TGCGCCAGCAGACGGGGGACAGGGGGCTATGGCTACACCTTC. The encoded protein is CASRRGTGGYGYTF. Combining the CDR3 with reference TRBV5-1 and TRBJ1-2 gives the whole variable domain KAGVTQTPRYLIKTRGQQVTLSCSPISGHRSVSWYQQTPGQGLQFLFEYFSETQRNKGNFPGRFSGRQFSNSRSEMNVSTLELGDSALYLCASRRGTGGYGYTFGSGTRLTVV.

V and J are TRBV4-3 and TRBJ1-2; D not resolved. Trimming left V 1 base short and J 5 bases short, with 20 bases between. This CDR3 comprises 17 residues. Germline lookup yields CDR1 LGHNA and CDR2 YSLEER. The CDR3 coding sequence is TGCGCCAGCAGCCAAGGGCCCTCCCTTATAAGCCCATATGGCTACACCTTC. As protein: CASSQGPSLISPYGYTF.

The rearrangement joins TRBV6-5 to TRBJ1-1; D might be TRBD1 (6 bases). The CDR3 extends over 12 amino acids. Germline-derived CDR1 and CDR2 are MNHEY and SVGAGI. The V gene lost 5 bases and the J gene lost 6 bases, with 10 bases spanning the gap. DNA for the CDR3: TGTGCCAGCAGTGCGGACAGATCTGAAGCTTTCTTT. It translates to CASSADRSEAFF.